This TCR beta chain was found in a study of T cell responses to AZD1222 COVID-19 vaccine. Regarding the study as a whole: Targeting of unmutated variant regions was reportedly seen in nearly half of spike-specific TCRs.

In this sample, this clone turned up once. No antigen is known for it. The CDR3 covers 10 residues. Per the germline V gene, CDR1 is SNHLY and CDR2 is FYNNEI. Trimming cost V 7 bases and J 6 bases, with 4 bases left between them. TCRdb's table, derived via immunoSEQ multiplex PCR, lists solely in-frame clones and lacks some. The sample holds 50,000 to 70,000 clones; approximately 89% are singletons and the top ten take approximately 19%. This specimen consisted of peripheral blood, obtained on day 0 of MenACWY control vaccination. The genes are TRBV2 and TRBJ2-1; D unclear. The TCR sequence derives from an adult in good health. CDR3 residues: CASIFNEQFF. The CDR3 nucleotides are TGTGCCAGCATTTTCAATGAGCAGTTCTTC. Combining the CDR3 with reference TRBV2 and TRBJ2-1 gives the whole variable domain EPEVTQTPSHQVTQMGQEVILRCVPISNHLYFYWYRQILGQKVEFLVSFYNNEISEKSEIFDDQFSVERPDGSNFTLKIRSTKLEDSAMYFCASIFNEQFFGPGTRLTVL.